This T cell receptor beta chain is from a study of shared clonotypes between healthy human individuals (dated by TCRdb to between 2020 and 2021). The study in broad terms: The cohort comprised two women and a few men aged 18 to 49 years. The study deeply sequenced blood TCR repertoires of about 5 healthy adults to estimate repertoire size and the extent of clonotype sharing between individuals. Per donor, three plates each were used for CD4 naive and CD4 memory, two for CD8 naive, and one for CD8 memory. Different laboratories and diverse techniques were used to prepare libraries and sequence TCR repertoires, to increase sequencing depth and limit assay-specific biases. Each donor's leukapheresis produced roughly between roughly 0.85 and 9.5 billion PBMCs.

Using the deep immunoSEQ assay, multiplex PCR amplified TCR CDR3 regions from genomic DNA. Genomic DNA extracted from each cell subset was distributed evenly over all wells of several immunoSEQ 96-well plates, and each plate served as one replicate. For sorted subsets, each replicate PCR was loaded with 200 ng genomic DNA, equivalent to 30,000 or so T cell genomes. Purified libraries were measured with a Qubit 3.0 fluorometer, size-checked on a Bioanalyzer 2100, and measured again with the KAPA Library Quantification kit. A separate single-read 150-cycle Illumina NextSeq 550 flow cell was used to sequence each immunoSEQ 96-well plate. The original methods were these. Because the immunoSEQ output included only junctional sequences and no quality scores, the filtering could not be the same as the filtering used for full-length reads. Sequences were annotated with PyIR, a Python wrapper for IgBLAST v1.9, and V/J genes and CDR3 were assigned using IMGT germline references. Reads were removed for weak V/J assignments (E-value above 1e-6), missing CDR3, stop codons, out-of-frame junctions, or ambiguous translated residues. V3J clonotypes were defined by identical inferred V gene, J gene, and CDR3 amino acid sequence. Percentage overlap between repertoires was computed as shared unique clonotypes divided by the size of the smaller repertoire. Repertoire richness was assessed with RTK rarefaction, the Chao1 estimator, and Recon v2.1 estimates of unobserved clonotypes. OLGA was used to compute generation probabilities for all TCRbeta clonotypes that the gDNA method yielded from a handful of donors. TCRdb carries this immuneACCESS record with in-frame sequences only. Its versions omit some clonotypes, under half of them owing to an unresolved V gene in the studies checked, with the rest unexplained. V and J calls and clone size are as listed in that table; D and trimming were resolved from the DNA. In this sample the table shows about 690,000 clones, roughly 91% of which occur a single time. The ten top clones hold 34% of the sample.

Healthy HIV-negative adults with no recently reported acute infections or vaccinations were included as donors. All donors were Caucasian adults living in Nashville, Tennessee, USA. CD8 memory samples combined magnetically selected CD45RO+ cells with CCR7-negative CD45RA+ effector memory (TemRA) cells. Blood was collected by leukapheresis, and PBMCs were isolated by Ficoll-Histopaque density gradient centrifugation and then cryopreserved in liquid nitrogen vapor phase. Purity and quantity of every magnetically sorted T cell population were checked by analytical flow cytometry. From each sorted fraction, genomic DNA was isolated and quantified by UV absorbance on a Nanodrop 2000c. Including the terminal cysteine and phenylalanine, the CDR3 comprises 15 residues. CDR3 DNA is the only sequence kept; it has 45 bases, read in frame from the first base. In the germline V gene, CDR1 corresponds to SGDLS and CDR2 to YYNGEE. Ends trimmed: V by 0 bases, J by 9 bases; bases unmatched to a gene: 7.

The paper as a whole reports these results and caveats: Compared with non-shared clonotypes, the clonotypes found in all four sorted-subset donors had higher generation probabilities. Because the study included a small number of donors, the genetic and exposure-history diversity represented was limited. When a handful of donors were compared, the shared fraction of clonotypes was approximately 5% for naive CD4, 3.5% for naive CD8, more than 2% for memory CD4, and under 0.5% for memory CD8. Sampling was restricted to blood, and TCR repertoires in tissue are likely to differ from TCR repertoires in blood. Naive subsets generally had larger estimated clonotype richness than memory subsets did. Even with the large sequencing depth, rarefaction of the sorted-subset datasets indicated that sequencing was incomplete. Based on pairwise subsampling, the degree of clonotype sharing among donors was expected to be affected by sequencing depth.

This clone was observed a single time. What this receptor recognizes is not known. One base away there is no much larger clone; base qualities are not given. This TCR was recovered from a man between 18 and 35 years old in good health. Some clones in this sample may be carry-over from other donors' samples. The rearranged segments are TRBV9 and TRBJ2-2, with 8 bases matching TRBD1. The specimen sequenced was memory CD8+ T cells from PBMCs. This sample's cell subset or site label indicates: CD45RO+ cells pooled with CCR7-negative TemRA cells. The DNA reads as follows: TGTGCCAGCAGCGTAGACCAGGGGGCAGGCCGGGAGCTGTTTTTT. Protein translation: CASSVDQGAGRELFF.